This T cell receptor beta chain was sequenced for a study of Siglec-9 on CD8 T cells in melanoma. Whole-study results and caveats: An effector memory CD8+ subset marked by Siglec-9 reportedly appeared to gather in melanoma.

A remark on this clone: Antigen unknown.

V gave up 0 bases and J gave up 2 bases, with 11 bases separating them. CDR3 length: 15 amino acids. Germline values: CDR1 MGHRA, CDR2 YSYEKL. TCRdb's copy holds only in-frame clones and misses some; the assay was immunoSEQ multiplex PCR. The sample lists some 39,000 clones, about four fifths occurring once. The sequence was collected from a human donor in good health. V and J are TRBV4-1 and TRBJ2-7; D gene uncertain. The specimen sequenced was Siglec-9- CD8+ T cells sorted from blood. As DNA, the CDR3 is TGCGCCAGCAGCCAAGATTTTGCACTGACCTACGAGCAGTACTTC. This codes for CASSQDFALTYEQYF.